This T cell receptor (beta chain) appears in the sequencing data of a study of T-cell memory formation after mild COVID-19. The wider study: In these data, TCR clusters were largely donor specific. Study observations and caveats: A second wave expanding day 15 to 37 was CD4+-biased; contracting clones were balanced.

V lost 5 bases and J lost 0, with 11 bases in between. Per germline, CDR1 MNHEY and CDR2 SVGAGI. This CDR3 is 14 amino acids long. Notes on this clonotype: Its antigen remains unknown.

Each CDR3 protein is one row after TCRdb ran MiXCR on the 5' RACE reads. The sample lists about 210,000 distinct CDR3 sequences; roughly a tenth were seen once. The TCR originated in a man between 18 and 29 years old who had mild COVID-19 (a few samples of this study predate the infection). Cell type and time point are not known. The specimen sequenced was PBMCs or a T cell subset sorted from them (not recorded which). The chain is built from TRBV6-5 and TRBJ2-7, with D unresolved. The CDR3 region is CASSPGPSSYEQYF. For the CDR3, the DNA is TGTGCCAGCAGTCCCGGCCCCAGCTCCTACGAGCAGTACTTC.